A selection of T cell receptor beta chains follows, all from one sample in a study of cytomegalovirus exposure and HLA in healthy donors. Profiled with immunoSEQ multiplex PCR; TCRdb holds only in-frame clones, not every one. The sample has about 270,000 clones, around 65% seen once. The sample comprised PBMCs. The source is a female donor in good health and CMV-seronegative. Both conserved end residues are part of each CDR3. The D gene is left open where the match is weak. Only some rows state a clone size, as once, few, many or a class for expanded clones.

size	D	J	V	CDR3	DNA
NA	TRBD2	TRBJ2-1	TRBV7-2	CASSSLAGGANEQFF	TGTGCCAGCAGCTCACTAGCGGGAGGGGCCAATGAGCAGTTCTTC
few	TRBD1	TRBJ1-5	TRBV6-1	CASSGDPGQVYQPQHF	TGTGCCAGCAGTGGGGACCCGGGACAGGTATATCAGCCCCAGCATTTT
few	NA	TRBJ2-5	TRBV2	CASSVVLDETQYF	TGTGCCAGCAGTGTTGTCCTAGATGAGACCCAGTACTTC
NA	TRBD1	TRBJ2-4	TRBV27	CASSYRGLAKNIQYF	TGTGCCAGCAGTTACAGGGGGCTCGCCAAAAACATTCAGTACTTC
NA	NA	TRBJ1-1	TRBV5-1	CASSGGPRDTEAFF	TGCGCCAGCTCAGGTGGGCCCCGAGACACTGAAGCTTTCTTT
NA	TRBD2	TRBJ2-1	TRBV11-2	CASSLVGGTSGSYEQFF	TGTGCCAGCAGCTTAGTAGGGGGGACTAGCGGGAGTTATGAGCAGTTCTTC
NA	NA	TRBJ2-3	TRBV28	CASSSGTVSTDTQYF	TGTGCCAGCAGTTCCGGGACTGTTAGCACAGATACGCAGTATTTT
NA	TRBD2	TRBJ2-4	TRBV4-1	CASSSLARSDGTKNIQYF	TGCGCCAGCAGCTCACTAGCGCGTTCCGATGGGACCAAAAACATTCAGTACTTC
NA	TRBD2	TRBJ2-3	TRBV7-3	CASSLTSGRAKDTQYF	TGTGCCAGCAGCCTTACTAGCGGGAGGGCCAAAGATACGCAGTATTTT
NA	TRBD1	TRBJ1-2	TRBV6-1	CASSARYRGADGYTF	TGTGCCAGCAGTGCCCGTTACAGGGGGGCAGATGGCTACACCTTC
NA	TRBD2	TRBJ2-3	TRBV11-2	CASSFLAGGPSRTDTQYF	TGTGCCAGCAGCTTCCTAGCGGGAGGGCCTTCTCGCACAGATACGCAGTATTTT
NA	NA	TRBJ1-1	TRBV19	CASNSGMSGLDTEAFF	TGTGCCAGTAACTCAGGAATGAGCGGCCTGGACACTGAAGCTTTCTTT
NA	NA	TRBJ2-5	TRBV7-6	CASSLGLPAGLQETQYF	TGTGCCAGCAGCCTGGGTCTCCCCGCAGGGTTGCAAGAGACCCAGTACTTC
NA	NA	TRBJ1-3	TRBV5-4	CASSLAGGNTIYF	TGTGCCAGCAGCTTGGCCGGGGGAAACACCATATATTTT
NA	NA	TRBJ1-4	TRBV29-1	CSVLGEKLFF	TGCAGCGTTCTAGGTGAAAAACTGTTTTTT
NA	TRBD1	TRBJ1-1	TRBV19	CASTLGQGRNTEAFF	TGTGCCAGTACCCTTGGACAGGGGCGGAACACTGAAGCTTTCTTT
few	TRBD1	TRBJ2-7	TRBV27	CASSLPFYRPSGATGRTYEQYF	TGTGCCAGCAGTTTACCCTTTTACCGCCCATCCGGCGCGACAGGGCGCACCTACGAGCAGTACTTC
NA	TRBD2	TRBJ2-7	TRBV6-5	CASSEYSGNSYEQYF	TGTGCCAGCAGCGAATATAGCGGGAACTCCTACGAGCAGTACTTC
NA	TRBD2	TRBJ2-3	TRBV7-3	CASSPEVVREGSNTQYF	TGTGCCAGCAGCCCCGAGGTGGTCAGGGAGGGCTCGAATACGCAGTATTTT
NA	NA	TRBJ1-1	TRBV18	CASSPLTGGRDTEAFF	TGTGCCAGCTCACCACTCACCGGGGGGAGGGACACTGAAGCTTTCTTT
NA	NA	TRBJ2-7	TRBV7-8	CASSLVPLYEQYF	TGTGCCAGCAGCTTAGTCCCATTGTACGAGCAGTACTTC
NA	NA	TRBJ2-5	TRBV19	CASNVRFGETQYF	TGTGCCAGTAACGTCCGGTTCGGAGAGACCCAGTACTTC
NA	NA	TRBJ2-7	TRBV18	CASSPSNEQYF	TGTGCCAGCTCACCTAGCAACGAGCAGTACTTC
few	TRBD1	TRBJ2-7	TRBV2	CASTPQGAVSSYEQYF	TGTGCCAGCACTCCTCAGGGGGCAGTGAGCTCCTACGAGCAGTACTTC
NA	TRBD2	TRBJ2-5	TRBV6-6	CASSFVAGGLWEQYF	TGTGCCAGCAGTTTCGTAGCGGGAGGCCTCTGGGAGCAGTACTTC
NA	TRBD2	TRBJ2-1	TRBV27	CASSLEGLAGNEQFF	TGTGCCAGCAGTTTAGAGGGACTAGCGGGCAATGAGCAGTTCTTC
few	NA	TRBJ2-2	TRBV18	CASSPPRGTGELFF	TGTGCCAGCTCACCACCAAGGGGGACCGGGGAGCTGTTTTTT
NA	NA	TRBJ2-3	TRBV18	CASSPRDSTDTQYF	TGTGCCAGCTCACCGCGGGACAGCACAGATACGCAGTATTTT
NA	NA	TRBJ1-1	TRBV2	CASSLGGGSTEAFF	TGTGCCAGCAGCCTAGGCGGGGGGAGCACTGAAGCTTTCTTT
NA	TRBD1	TRBJ2-3	TRBV11-3	CASSLGTGSADTQYF	TGTGCCAGCAGCTTAGGGACAGGTTCAGCAGATACGCAGTATTTT
few	NA	TRBJ2-1	TRBV4-2	CASSQETGEFSNEQFF	TGTGCCAGCAGCCAAGAAACGGGAGAGTTTAGCAATGAGCAGTTCTTC
few	TRBD1	TRBJ2-7	TRBV27	CASRLPGQGGNEQYF	TGTGCCAGCAGATTACCGGGACAGGGGGGAAACGAGCAGTACTTC
once	NA	TRBJ1-1	TRBV5-4	CASSSRGGNTEAFF	TGTGCCAGCAGCTCCCGGGGGGGGAACACTGAAGCTTTCTTT
few	TRBD1	TRBJ1-1	TRBV19	CASDNRGWTEAFF	TGTGCCAGCGACAACAGGGGGTGGACTGAAGCTTTCTTT
NA	TRBD2	TRBJ2-4	TRBV29-1	CSIRTSGGGVAKNIQYF	TGCAGCATAAGGACTAGCGGGGGTGGGGTGGCCAAAAACATTCAGTACTTC
NA	NA	TRBJ2-3	TRBV28	CASSFAQAESTDTQYF	TGTGCCAGCAGTTTTGCCCAAGCGGAGAGCACAGATACGCAGTATTTT
once	NA	TRBJ2-1	TRBV5-4	CASSLGAQDVRRGDEQFF	TGTGCCAGCAGCTTGGGTGCCCAGGACGTGCGCAGGGGGGATGAGCAGTTCTTC
once	TRBD2	TRBJ2-3	TRBV11-3	CASSFPRRRTSGDTQYF	TGTGCCAGCAGCTTCCCCCGACGAAGGACTAGTGGGGATACGCAGTATTTT
NA	NA	TRBJ1-2	TRBV5-6	CASSRTAGYGYTF	TGTGCCAGCAGCCGGACAGCGGGGTATGGCTACACCTTC
once	NA	TRBJ1-5	TRBV5-3	CARSGGDQPQHF	TGTGCCAGAAGCGGGGGGGACCAGCCCCAGCATTTT
NA	TRBD1	TRBJ2-7	TRBV28	CASLVGTGQPYEQYF	TGTGCCAGCCTTGTGGGGACAGGGCAGCCCTACGAGCAGTACTTC
NA	TRBD1	TRBJ1-2	TRBV28	CASSSRDRGDYGYTF	TGTGCCAGCAGTTCCCGGGACAGGGGTGATTATGGCTACACCTTC
NA	NA	TRBJ2-5	TRBV29-1	CSVEDARGRQETQYF	TGCAGCGTTGAAGATGCAAGAGGGAGGCAAGAGACCCAGTACTTC
NA	TRBD2	TRBJ2-5	TRBV7-6	CASSLEGAGGLETQYF	TGTGCCAGCAGCTTAGAAGGAGCGGGAGGGTTGGAGACCCAGTACTTC
NA	NA	TRBJ1-1	TRBV2	CASSDPSENTEAFF	TGTGCCAGCAGCGACCCGAGCGAGAACACTGAAGCTTTCTTT
once	NA	TRBJ1-1	TRBV9	CASSRGQFNTEAFF	TGTGCCAGCAGCAGAGGACAGTTTAACACTGAAGCTTTCTTT
few	TRBD1	TRBJ2-3	TRBV5-1	CASSRGGVTDTQYF	TGCGCCAGCAGCCGAGGGGGCGTTACAGATACGCAGTATTTT
NA	TRBD2	TRBJ2-3	TRBV6-4	CASSVAGGSDTQYF	TGTGCCAGCAGTGTAGCGGGAGGGTCAGATACGCAGTATTTT
NA	TRBD2	TRBJ2-1	TRBV27	CASSSPTSGSLDEQFF	TGTGCCAGCTCCTCGCCGACTAGCGGGAGTCTTGACGAGCAGTTCTTC